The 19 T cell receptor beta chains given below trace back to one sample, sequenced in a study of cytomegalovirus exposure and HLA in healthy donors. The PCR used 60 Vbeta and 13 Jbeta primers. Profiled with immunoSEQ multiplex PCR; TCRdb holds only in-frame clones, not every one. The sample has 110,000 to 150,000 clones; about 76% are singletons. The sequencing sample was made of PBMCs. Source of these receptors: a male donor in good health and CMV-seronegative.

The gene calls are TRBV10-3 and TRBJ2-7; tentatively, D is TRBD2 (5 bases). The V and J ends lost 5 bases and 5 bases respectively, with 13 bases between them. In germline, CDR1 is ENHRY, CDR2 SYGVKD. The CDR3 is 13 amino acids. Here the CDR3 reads CAISPGVRDEQYF. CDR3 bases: TGTGCCATCAGTCCCGGGGTTCGGGACGAGCAGTACTTC.

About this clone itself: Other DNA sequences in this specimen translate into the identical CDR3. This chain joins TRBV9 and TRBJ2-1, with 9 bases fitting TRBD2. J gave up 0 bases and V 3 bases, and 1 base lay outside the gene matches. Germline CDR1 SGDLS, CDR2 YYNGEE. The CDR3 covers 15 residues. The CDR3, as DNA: TGTGCCAGCAGCGGTAGCGGGAGCTCCTACAATGAGCAGTTCTTC. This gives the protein CASSGSGSSYNEQFF.

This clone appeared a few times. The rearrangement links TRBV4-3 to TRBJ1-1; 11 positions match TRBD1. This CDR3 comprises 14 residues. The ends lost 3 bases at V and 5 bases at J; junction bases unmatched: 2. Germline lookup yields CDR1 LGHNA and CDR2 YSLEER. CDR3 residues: CASSQDRGRTEAFF. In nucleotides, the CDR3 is TGCGCCAGCAGCCAGGACAGGGGGCGAACTGAAGCTTTCTTT.

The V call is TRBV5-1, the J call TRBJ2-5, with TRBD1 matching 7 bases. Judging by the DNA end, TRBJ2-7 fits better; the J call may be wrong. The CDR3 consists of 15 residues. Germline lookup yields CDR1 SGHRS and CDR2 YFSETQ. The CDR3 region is CASSLGQGPTYEQYF. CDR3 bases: TGCGCCAGCAGCTTGGGACAGGGTCCCACCTACGAGCAGTACTTC.

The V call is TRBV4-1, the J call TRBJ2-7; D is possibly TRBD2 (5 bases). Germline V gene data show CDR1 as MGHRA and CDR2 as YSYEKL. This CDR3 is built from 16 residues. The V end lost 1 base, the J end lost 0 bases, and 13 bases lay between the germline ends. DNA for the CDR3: TGCGCCAGCAGCCAAGCGTCCAGCGGCAGCTCCTACGAGCAGTACTTC. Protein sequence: CASSQASSGSSYEQYF.

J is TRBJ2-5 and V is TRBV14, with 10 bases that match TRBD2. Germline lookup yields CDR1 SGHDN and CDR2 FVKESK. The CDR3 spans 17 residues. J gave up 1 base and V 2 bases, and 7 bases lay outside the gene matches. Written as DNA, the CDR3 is TGTGCCAGCAGCCAATGGGGCCTAGCGGGAGTCCAAGAGACCCAGTACTTC. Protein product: CASSQWGLAGVQETQYF.

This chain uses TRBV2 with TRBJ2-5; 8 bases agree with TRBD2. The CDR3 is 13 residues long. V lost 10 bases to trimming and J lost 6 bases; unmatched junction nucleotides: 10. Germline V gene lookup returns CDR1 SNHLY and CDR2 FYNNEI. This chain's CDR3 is CATRGGQGKTQYF. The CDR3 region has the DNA TGTGCCACCCGGGGGGGCCAGGGGAAGACCCAGTACTTC. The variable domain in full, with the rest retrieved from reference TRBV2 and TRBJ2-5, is EPEVTQTPSHQVTQMGQEVILRCVPISNHLYFYWYRQILGQKVEFLVSFYNNEISEKSEIFDDQFSVERPDGSNFTLKIRSTKLEDSAMYFCATRGGQGKTQYFGPGTRLLVL.

CDR3 bases: TGTGCCAGCATCCGAGATCCAGCAGGGACAGATACGCAGTATTTT. This encodes CASIRDPAGTDTQYF. The rearrangement uses TRBV6-1 and TRBJ2-3, with D perhaps matching TRBD1 (5 bases). The CDR3 runs 15 residues. Trimming took off 7 bases at V and 3 bases at J, with 17 bases between the two ends. From germline, CDR1 is MNHNS and CDR2 SASEGT.

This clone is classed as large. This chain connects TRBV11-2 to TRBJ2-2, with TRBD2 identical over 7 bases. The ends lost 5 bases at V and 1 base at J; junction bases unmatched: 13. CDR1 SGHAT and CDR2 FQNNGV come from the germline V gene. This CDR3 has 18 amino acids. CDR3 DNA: TGTGCCAGCAGCCTTCTCTGGACGGGGGGTCGGAACACCGGGGAGCTGTTTTTT. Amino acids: CASSLLWTGGRNTGELFF.

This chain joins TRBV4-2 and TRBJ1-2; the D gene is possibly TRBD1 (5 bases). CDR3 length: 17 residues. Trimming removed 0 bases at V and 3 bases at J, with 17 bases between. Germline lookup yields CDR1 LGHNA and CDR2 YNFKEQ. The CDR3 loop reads CASSQEFHGGADYGYTF. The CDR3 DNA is TGTGCCAGCAGCCAAGAGTTCCACGGAGGGGCGGACTATGGCTACACCTTC.

The CDR3 region is CASSKTSGGEGRTDTQYF. The DNA for the CDR3 is TGTGCCAGCAGTAAGACTAGCGGGGGGGAAGGTCGCACAGATACGCAGTATTTT. The chain employs TRBV5-8 and TRBJ2-3; 14 bases agree with TRBD2. V was clipped by 5 bases and J by 1 base; unmatched bases: 9. The germline gives CDR1 SGHTS, CDR2 YDEGEE. The length of the CDR3 is 18 residues.

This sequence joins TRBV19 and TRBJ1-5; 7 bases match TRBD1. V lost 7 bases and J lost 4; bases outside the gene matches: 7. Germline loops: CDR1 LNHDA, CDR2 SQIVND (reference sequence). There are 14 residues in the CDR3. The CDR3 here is CASNFGTENQPQHF. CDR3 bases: TGTGCCAGTAACTTTGGGACAGAGAATCAGCCCCAGCATTTT.

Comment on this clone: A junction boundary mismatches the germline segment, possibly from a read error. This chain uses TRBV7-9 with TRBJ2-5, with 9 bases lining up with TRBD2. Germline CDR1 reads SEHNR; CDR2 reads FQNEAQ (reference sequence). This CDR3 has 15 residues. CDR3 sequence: CSSSLSGGKKETQYF. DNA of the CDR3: TGTTCCAGCAGCCTTAGCGGGGGAAAAAAAGAGACCCAGTACTTC.

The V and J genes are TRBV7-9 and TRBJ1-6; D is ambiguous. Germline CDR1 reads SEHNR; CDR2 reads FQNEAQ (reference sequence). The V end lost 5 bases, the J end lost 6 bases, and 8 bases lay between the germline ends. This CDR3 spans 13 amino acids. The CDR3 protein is CASSPFINSPLHF. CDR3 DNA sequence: TGTGCCAGCAGCCCATTCATTAATTCACCCCTCCACTTT.

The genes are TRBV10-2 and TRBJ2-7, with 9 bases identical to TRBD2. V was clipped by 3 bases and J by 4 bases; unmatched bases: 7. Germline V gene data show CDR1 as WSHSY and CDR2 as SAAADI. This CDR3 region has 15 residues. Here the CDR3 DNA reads TGCGCCAGCAGTGATCCTAGCGGGAAATTGTACGAGCAGTACTTC. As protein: CASSDPSGKLYEQYF.

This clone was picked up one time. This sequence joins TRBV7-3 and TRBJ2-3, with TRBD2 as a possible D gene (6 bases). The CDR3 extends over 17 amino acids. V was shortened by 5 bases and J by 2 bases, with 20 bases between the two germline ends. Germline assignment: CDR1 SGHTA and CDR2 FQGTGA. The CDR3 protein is CASSNSAASVYTDTQYF. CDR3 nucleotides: TGTGCCAGCAGCAATTCCGCGGCTAGCGTATACACAGATACGCAGTATTTT.

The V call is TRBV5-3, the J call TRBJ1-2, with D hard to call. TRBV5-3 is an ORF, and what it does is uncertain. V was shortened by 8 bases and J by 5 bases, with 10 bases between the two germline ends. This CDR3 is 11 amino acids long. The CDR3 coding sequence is TGTGCCAGTTCGGCGGATTATGGCTACACCTTC. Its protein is CASSADYGYTF.

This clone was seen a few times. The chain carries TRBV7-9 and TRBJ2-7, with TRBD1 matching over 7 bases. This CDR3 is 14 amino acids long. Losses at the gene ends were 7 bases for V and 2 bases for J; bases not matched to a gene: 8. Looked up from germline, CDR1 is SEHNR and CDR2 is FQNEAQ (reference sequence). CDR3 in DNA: TGTGCCAGCACCTTCCGGGACAGACCCTACGAGCAGTACTTC. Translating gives CASTFRDRPYEQYF.

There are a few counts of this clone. Here the CDR3 reads CASVEGETTDTQYF. CDR3 nucleotide sequence: TGTGCCAGCGTCGAGGGGGAGACAACAGATACGCAGTATTTT. This rearrangement joins TRBV2 to TRBJ2-3; D is possibly TRBD1 (6 bases). The V gene's germline CDR1 is SNHLY and CDR2 FYNNEI. The CDR3 covers 14 residues. V was trimmed by 8 bases and J by 3 bases, leaving 15 bases between them.